This TCR beta chain was documented in a study of blood T cells in healthy people across ages. No fewer than 7 million PBMCs went into each sample. Study outcomes and limitations: TCR beta diversity, measured per million T cells, fell in a roughly linear way with age.

With regard to this clonotype: The antigen remains unidentified.

The second PCR ran about 6 to 12 cycles with a sample-barcoded 5' primer and J-beta primers. Each cDNA molecule, via a template-switch adaptor with 12 random nucleotides, was tagged. TCRdb re-called the 5' RACE reads through MiXCR, storing one row per CDR3 protein. The top ten clones hold 10% to 15% of a sample with 700,000 to 850,000 distinct CDR3 sequences, approximately 35% of them seen once. Sequencing was done on a sample of blood. The sequence came from a man aged 18 to 30 in good health.

CDR3 in amino acids: CASSSPGPYGYTF. CDR3 bases: TGTGCCAGCAGTTCTCCGGGACCCTATGGCTACACCTTC. The gene calls are TRBV12-3 or TRBV12-4 and TRBJ1-2, with a tentative D call TRBD1 (5 bases). The length of the CDR3 is 13 residues. Trimming shortened V by 4 bases and J by 4 bases, and 10 bases separated the two germline ends.